Listed here is a single TCR beta chain. Its antigen is as yet unknown. The data are from a study of cytomegalovirus exposure and HLA in healthy donors. PCR employed 60 Vbeta and 13 Jbeta primers. Clones were read by immunoSEQ multiplex PCR, and TCRdb kept only the in-frame ones, dropping some. The sample includes fewer than 150,000 clones, about 76% of them seen just once. Study results and caveats: About 150 TCR beta chains were listed as cytomegalovirus-associated.

Participants comprised healthy donors of bone marrow. Germline CDR1 reads SGDLS; CDR2 reads YYNGEE. Trimming pared 6 bases from V and 0 bases from J, leaving 12 bases between. The CDR3 consists of 14 residues. The origin of this receptor is a man between 60 and 75 years old in good health and CMV-seropositive. Sequenced input: PBMCs. The chain employs TRBV9 and TRBJ1-2; D unclear. The CDR3 DNA reads as TGTGCCAGCACCGCAAACAGACCTAACTATGGCTACACCTTC. The encoded protein is CASTANRPNYGYTF.